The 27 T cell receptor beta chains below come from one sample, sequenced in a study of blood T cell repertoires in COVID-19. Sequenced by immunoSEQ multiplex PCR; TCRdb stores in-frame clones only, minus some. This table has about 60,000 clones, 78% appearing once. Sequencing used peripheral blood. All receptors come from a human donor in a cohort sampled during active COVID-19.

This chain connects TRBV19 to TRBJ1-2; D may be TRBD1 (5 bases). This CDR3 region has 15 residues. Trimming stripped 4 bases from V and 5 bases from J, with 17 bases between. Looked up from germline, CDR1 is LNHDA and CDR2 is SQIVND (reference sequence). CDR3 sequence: CASSTNAGHRYGYTF. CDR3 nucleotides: TGTGCCAGTAGTACTAACGCAGGACACCGGTATGGCTACACCTTC.

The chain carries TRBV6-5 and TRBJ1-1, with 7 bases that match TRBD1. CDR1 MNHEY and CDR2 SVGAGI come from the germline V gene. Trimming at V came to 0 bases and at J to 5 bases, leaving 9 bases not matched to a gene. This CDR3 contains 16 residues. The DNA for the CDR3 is TGTGCCAGCAGTTACTCGAACAGGGGCTTTGAAACTGAAGCTTTCTTT. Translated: CASSYSNRGFETEAFF.

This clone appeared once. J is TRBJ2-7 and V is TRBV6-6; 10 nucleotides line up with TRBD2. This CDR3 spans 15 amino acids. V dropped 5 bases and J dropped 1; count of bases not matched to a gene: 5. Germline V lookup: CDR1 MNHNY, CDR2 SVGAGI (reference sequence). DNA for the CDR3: TGTGCCAGCAGTGGATTAGCGGGAGGATCCTACGAGCAGTACTTC. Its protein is CASSGLAGGSYEQYF.

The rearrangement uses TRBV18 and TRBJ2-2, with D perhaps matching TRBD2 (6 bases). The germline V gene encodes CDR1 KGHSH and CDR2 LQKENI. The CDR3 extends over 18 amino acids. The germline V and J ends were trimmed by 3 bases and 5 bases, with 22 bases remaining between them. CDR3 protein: CASSPLIRLAGRTGELFF. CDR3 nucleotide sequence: TGTGCCAGCTCACCCTTGATAAGACTGGCGGGGAGGACCGGGGAGCTGTTTTTT.

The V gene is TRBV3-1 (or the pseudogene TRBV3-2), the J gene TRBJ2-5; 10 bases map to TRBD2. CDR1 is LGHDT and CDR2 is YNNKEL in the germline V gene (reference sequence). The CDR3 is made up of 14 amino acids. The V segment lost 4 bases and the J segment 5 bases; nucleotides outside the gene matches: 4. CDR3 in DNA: TGTGCCAGCAGCCTACTAGCGGGGAGGGAGACCCAGTACTTC. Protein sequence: CASSLLAGRETQYF.

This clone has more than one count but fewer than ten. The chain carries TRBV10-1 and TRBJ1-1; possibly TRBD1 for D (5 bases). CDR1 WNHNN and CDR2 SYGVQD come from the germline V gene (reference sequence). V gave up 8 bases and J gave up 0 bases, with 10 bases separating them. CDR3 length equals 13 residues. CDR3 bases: TGCGCCAGCCGGAGGGGTTTGAACACTGAAGCTTTCTTT. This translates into CASRRGLNTEAFF.

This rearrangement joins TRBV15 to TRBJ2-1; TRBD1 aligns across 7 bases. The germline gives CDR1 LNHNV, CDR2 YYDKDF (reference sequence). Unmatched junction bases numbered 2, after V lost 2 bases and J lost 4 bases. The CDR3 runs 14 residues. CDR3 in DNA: TGTGCCACCAGCAGAAGACAGGGTTACAATGAGCAGTTCTTC. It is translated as CATSRRQGYNEQFF.

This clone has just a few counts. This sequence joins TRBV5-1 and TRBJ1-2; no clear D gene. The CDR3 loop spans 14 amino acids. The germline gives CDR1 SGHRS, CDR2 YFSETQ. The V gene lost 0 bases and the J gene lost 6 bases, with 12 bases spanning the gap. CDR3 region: CASSLATRVDGYTF. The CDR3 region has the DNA TGCGCCAGCAGCTTGGCCACGAGGGTGGATGGCTACACCTTC.

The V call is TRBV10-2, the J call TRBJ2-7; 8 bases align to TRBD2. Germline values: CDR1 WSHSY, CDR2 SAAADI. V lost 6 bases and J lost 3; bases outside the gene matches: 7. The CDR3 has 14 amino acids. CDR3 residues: CASRAGLGGYEQYF. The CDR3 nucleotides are TGCGCCAGCAGAGCGGGACTAGGGGGCTACGAGCAGTACTTC.

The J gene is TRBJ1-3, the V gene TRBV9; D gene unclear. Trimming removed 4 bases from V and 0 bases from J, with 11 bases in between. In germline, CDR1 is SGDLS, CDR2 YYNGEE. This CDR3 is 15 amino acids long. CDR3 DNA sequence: TGTGCCAGCAGCCCCATTTGGAGCTCTGGAAACACCATATATTTT. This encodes CASSPIWSSGNTIYF.

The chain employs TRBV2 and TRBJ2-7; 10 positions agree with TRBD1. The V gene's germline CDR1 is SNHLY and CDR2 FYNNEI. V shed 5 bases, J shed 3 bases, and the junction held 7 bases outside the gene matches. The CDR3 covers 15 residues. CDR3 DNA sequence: TGTGCCAGCAGTCACCCGGGACAGGGGAACTACGAGCAGTACTTC. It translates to CASSHPGQGNYEQYF. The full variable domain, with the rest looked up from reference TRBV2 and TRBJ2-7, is EPEVTQTPSHQVTQMGQEVILRCVPISNHLYFYWYRQILGQKVEFLVSFYNNEISEKSEIFDDQFSVERPDGSNFTLKIRSTKLEDSAMYFCASSHPGQGNYEQYFGPGTRLTVT.

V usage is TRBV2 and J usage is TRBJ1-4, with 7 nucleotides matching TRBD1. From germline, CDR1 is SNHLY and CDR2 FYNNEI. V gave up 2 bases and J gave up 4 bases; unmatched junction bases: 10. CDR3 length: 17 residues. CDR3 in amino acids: CASSELGTALFNEKLFF. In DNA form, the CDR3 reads TGTGCCAGCAGTGAATTGGGGACAGCCCTTTTTAATGAAAAACTGTTTTTT.

CDR3 region: CASTSGGELFF. In DNA, the CDR3 is TGTGCCAGCACCTCGGGAGGGGAGCTGTTTTTT. The chain couples TRBV12-3 or TRBV12-4 to TRBJ2-2, with a weak D call TRBD2 (5 bases). The ends were cut back, 7 bases at V and 8 bases at J, with 8 bases in the middle. This CDR3 is built from 11 residues.

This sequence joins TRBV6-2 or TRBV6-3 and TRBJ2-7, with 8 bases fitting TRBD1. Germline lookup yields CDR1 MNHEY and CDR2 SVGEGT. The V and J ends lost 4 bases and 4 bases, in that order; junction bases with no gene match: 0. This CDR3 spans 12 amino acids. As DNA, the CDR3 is TGTGCCAGCAGTTGGACAGGGTACGAGCAGTACTTC. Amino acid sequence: CASSWTGYEQYF.

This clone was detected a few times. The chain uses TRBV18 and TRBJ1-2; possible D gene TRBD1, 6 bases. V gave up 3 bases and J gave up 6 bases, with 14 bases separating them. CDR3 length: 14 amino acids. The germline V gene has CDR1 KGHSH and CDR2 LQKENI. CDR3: CASSPTNDRNGYTF. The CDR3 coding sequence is TGTGCCAGCTCACCGACTAATGACAGGAATGGCTACACCTTC.

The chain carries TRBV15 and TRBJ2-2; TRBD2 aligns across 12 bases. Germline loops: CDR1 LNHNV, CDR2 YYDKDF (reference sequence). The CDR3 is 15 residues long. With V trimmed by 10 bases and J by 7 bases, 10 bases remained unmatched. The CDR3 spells CAIQETSGSHGELFF. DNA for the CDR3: TGTGCCATACAAGAGACTAGCGGGAGCCACGGGGAGCTGTTTTTT.

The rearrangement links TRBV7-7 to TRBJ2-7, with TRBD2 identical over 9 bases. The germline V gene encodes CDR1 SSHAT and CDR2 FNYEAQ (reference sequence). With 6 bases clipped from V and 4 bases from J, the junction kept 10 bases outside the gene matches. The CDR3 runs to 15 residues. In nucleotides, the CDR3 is TGTGCCAGCAGTCAACAAGCGGGGGGTGGTTACGAGCAGTACTTC. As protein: CASSQQAGGGYEQYF.

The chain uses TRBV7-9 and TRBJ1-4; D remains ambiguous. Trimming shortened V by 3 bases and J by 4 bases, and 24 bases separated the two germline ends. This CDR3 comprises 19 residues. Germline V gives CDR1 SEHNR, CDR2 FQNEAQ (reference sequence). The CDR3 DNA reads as TGTGCCAGCAGCTTGGATCCGGTCGGGAGGGCCTTTTATAATGAAAAACTGTTTTTT. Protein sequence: CASSLDPVGRAFYNEKLFF.

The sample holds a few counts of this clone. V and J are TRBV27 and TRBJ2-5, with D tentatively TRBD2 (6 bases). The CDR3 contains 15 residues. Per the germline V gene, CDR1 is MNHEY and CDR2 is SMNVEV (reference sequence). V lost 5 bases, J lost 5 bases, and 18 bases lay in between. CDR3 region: CASSPSEGPGETQYF. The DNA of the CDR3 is TGTGCCAGCAGTCCGTCGGAGGGCCCCGGGGAGACCCAGTACTTC.

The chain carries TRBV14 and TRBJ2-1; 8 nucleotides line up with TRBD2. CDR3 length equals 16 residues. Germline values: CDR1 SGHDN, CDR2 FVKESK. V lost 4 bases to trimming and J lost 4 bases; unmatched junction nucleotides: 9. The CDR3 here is CASSRRRVAGYNEQFF. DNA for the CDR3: TGTGCCAGCAGCCGCAGACGAGTAGCGGGATACAATGAGCAGTTCTTC.

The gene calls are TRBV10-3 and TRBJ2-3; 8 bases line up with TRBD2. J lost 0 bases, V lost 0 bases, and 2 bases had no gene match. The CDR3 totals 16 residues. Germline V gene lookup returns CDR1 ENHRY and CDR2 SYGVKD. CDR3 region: CAISESRLASTDTQYF. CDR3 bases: TGTGCCATCAGTGAGTCGAGACTAGCGAGCACAGATACGCAGTATTTT.

The CDR3 region is CASSGQGLMAVETQYF. The DNA for the CDR3 is TGTGCCAGCAGTGGACAGGGCCTCATGGCTGTGGAGACCCAGTACTTC. The chain uses TRBV2 and TRBJ2-5; 7 bases map to TRBD1. Germline CDR1 reads SNHLY; CDR2 reads FYNNEI. The trim removed 4 bases at V and 5 bases at J, leaving 13 bases unmatched. The CDR3 is 16 residues long.

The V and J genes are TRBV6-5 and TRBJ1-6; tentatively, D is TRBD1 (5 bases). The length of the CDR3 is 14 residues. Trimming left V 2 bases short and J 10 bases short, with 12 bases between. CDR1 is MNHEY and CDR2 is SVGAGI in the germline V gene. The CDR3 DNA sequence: TGTGCCAGCAGTTACGAGCAGGGAAGCTCACCCCTCCACTTT. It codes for CASSYEQGSSPLHF.

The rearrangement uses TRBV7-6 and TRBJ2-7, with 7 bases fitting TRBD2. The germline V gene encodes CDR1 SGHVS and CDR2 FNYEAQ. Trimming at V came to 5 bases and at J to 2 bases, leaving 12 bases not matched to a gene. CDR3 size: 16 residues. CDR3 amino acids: CASSIHGPGGPYEQYF. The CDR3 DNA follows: TGTGCCAGCAGCATACATGGACCGGGGGGTCCCTACGAGCAGTACTTC.

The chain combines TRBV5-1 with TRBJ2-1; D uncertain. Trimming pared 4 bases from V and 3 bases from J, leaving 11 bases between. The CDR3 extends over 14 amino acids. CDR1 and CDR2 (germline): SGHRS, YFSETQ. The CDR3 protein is CASSPGGYYNEQFF. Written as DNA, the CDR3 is TGCGCCAGCAGCCCCGGCGGCTACTACAATGAGCAGTTCTTC.

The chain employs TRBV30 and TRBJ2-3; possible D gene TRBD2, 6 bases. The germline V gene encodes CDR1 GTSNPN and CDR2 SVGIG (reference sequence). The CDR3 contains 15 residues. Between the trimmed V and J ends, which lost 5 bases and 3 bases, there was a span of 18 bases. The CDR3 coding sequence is TGTGCCTGGGCCCCCGGGACTCGGTTAACAGATACGCAGTATTTT. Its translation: CAWAPGTRLTDTQYF.

CDR3 loop: CASSFRQGETQYF. CDR3 DNA: TGTGCCAGCAGTTTCAGGCAGGGGGAGACCCAGTACTTC. This chain connects TRBV27 to TRBJ2-5; D might be TRBD1 (6 bases). V lost 3 bases to trimming and J lost 5 bases, with 10 bases between them. In germline, CDR1 is MNHEY, CDR2 SMNVEV (reference sequence). CDR3 length: 13 amino acids.